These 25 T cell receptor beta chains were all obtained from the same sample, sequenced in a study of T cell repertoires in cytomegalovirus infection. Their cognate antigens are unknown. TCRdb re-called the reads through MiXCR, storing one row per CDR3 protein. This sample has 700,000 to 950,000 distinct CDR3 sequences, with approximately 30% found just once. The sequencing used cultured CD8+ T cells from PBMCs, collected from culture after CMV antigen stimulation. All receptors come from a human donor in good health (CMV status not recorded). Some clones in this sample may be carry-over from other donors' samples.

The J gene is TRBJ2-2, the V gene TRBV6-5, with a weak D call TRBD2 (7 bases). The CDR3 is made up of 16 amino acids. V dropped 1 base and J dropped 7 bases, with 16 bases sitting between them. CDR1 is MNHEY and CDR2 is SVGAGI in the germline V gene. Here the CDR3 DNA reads TGTGCCAGCAGTTACTACTCGGGGGGCGGAGGCGGGGAGCTGTTTTTT. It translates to CASSYYSGGGGGELFF.

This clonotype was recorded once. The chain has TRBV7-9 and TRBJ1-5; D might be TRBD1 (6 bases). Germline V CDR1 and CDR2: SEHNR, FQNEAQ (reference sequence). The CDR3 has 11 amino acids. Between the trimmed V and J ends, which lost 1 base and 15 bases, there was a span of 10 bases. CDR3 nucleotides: TGTGCCAGCAGCTTAGGCGGACAGTGGCATTTT. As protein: CASSLGGQWHF.

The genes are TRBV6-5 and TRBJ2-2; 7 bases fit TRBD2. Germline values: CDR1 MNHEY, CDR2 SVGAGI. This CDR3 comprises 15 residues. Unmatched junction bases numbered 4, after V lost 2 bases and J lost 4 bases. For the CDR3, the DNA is TGTGCCAGCAGTTACGGGGGGGAGGGCACCGGGGAGCTGTTTTTT. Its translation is CASSYGGEGTGELFF.

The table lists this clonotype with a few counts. This chain's CDR3 is CASSLDLWGRTSGNTIYF. Written as DNA, the CDR3 is TGTGCCAGCAGCTTAGATCTTTGGGGGCGGACCTCTGGAAACACCATATATTTT. The chain links TRBV11-2 to TRBJ1-3; D is possibly TRBD1 (6 bases). CDR1 and CDR2 from the germline V gene are SGHAT and FQNNGV. The CDR3 has 18 residues. V lost 0 bases and J 0 bases, leaving 15 bases between the germline ends.

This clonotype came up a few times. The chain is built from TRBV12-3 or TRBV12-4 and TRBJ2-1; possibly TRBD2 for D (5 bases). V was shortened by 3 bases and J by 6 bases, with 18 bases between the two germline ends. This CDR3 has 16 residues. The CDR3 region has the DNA TGTGCCAGCAGTTTTGCAGTTTGGCAGGAGGTCAATGAGCAGTTCTTC. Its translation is CASSFAVWQEVNEQFF.

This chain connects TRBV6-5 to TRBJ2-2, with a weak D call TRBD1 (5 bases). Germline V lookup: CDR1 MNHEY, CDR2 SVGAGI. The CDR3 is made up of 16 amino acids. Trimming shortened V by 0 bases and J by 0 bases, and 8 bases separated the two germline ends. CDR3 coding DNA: TGTGCCAGCAGTTACTCGTTGGGGCCGAACACCGGGGAGCTGTTTTTT. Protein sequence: CASSYSLGPNTGELFF.

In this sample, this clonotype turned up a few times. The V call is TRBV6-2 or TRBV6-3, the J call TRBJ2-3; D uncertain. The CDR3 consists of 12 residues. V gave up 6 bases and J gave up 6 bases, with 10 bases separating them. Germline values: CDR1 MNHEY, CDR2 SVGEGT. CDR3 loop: CASSGHSDTQYF. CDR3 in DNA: TGTGCCAGCAGCGGCCATTCCGATACGCAGTATTTT.

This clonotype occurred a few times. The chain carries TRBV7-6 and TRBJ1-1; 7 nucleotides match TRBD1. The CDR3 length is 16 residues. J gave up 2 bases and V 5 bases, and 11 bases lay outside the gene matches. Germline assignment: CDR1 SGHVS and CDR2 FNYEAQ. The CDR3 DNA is TGTGCCAGCAGCCCCAGCCCGGGACAGACAAACACTGAAGCTTTCTTT. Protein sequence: CASSPSPGQTNTEAFF.

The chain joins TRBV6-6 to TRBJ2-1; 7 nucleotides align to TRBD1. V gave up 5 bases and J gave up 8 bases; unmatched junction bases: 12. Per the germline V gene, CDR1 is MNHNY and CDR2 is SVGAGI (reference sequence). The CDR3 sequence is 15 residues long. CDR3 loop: CASSSNRGSVDEQFF. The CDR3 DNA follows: TGTGCCAGCAGTAGCAACAGGGGATCGGTTGATGAGCAGTTCTTC.

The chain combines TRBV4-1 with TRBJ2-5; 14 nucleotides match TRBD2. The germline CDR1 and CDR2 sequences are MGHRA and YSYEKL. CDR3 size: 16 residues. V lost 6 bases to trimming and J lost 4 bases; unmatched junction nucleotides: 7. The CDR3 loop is CASSVTSGGVRETQYF. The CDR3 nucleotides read TGCGCCAGCAGTGTGACTAGCGGGGGGGTACGAGAGACCCAGTACTTC.

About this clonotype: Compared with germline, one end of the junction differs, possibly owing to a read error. Here the CDR3 DNA reads TGTGACAGCAGTCTACAAGAGACCCAGTACTTC. Translated, it gives CDSSLQETQYF. The V call is TRBV7-9, the J call TRBJ2-5, with no clear D. The V gene's germline CDR1 is SEHNR and CDR2 FQNEAQ (reference sequence). This CDR3 contains 11 residues.

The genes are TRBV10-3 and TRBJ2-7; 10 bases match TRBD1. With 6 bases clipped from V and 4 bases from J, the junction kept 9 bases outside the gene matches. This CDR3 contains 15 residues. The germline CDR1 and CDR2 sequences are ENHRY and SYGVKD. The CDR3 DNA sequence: TGTGCCATCAGGGTAGGGGACAGGGGAGGGTACGAGCAGTACTTC. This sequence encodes CAIRVGDRGGYEQYF.

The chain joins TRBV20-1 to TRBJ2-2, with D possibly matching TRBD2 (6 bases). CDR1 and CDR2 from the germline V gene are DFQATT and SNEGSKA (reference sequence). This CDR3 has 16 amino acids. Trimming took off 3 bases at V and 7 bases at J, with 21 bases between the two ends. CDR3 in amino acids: CSARGQEGRVNGELFF. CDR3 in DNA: TGCAGTGCTAGGGGGCAGGAGGGTAGGGTAAACGGGGAGCTGTTTTTT.

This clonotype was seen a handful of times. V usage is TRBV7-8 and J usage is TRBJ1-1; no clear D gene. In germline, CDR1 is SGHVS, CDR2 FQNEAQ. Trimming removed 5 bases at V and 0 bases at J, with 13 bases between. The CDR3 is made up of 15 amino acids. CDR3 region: CASSLRGKLNTEAFF. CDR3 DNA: TGTGCCAGCAGCCTACGGGGAAAACTGAACACTGAAGCTTTCTTT.

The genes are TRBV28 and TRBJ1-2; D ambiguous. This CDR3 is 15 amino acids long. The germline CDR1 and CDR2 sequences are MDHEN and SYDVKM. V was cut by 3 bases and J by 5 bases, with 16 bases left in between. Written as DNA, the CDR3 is TGTGCCAGCAGTTTTAGGTCGGTGGCCGGGTATGGCTACACCTTC. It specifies CASSFRSVAGYGYTF.

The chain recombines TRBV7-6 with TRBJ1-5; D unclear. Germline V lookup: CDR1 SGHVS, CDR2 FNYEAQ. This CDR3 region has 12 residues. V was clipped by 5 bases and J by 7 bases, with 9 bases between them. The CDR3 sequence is CASSPPGQPQHF. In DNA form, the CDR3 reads TGTGCCAGCAGCCCCCCCGGGCAGCCCCAGCATTTT.

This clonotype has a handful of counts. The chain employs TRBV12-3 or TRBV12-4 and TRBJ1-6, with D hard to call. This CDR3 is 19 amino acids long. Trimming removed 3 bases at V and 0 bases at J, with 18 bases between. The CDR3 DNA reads TGTGCCAGCAGTTTTTACAGTGAAGGGAGAAGCTCCTATAATTCACCCCTCCACTTT. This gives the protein CASSFYSEGRSSYNSPLHF.

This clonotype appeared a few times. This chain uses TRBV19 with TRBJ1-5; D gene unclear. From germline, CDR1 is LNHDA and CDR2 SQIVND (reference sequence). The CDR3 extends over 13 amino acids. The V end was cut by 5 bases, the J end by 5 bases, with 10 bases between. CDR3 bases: TGTGCCAGTAGTCTTAGGGATGATCAGCCCCAGCATTTT. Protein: CASSLRDDQPQHF.

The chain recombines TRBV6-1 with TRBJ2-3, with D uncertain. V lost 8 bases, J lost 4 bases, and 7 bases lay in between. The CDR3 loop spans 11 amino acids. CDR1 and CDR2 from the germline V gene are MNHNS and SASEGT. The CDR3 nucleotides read TGTGCCAGCGAAGACCCAGATACGCAGTATTTT. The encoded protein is CASEDPDTQYF.

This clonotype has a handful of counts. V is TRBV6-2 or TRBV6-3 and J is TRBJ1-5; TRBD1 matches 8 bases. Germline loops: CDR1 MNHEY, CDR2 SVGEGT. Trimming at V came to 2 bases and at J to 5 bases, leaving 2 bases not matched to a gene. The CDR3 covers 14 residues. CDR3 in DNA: TGTGCCAGCAGTTACCCAGGGGGCCATCAGCCCCAGCATTTT. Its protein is CASSYPGGHQPQHF.

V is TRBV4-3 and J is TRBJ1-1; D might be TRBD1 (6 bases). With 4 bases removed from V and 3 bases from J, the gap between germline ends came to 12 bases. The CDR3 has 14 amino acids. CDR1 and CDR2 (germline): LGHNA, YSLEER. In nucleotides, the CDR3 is TGCGCCAGCAGCCTGGACAGTGACGACACTGAAGCTTTCTTT. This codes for CASSLDSDDTEAFF.

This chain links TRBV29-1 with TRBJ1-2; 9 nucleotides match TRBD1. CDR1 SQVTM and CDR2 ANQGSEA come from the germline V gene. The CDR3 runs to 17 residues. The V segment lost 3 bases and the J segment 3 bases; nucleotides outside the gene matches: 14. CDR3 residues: CSVDSFPTGGDYYGYTF. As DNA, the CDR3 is TGCAGCGTTGACAGTTTTCCCACAGGGGGCGATTACTATGGCTACACCTTC.

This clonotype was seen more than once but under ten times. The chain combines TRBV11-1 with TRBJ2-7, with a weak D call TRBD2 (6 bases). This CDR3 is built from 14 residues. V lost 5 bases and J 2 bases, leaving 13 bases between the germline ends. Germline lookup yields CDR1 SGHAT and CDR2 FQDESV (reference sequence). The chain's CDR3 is CASSRAGQPYEQYV. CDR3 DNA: TGTGCCAGCAGCCGGGCGGGGCAGCCCTACGAGCAGTACGTC.

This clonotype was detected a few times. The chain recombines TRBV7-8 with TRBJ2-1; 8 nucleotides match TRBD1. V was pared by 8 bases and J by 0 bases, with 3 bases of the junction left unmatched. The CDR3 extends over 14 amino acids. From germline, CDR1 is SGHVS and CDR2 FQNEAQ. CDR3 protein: CASGGQDSYNEQFF. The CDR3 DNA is TGTGCCAGCGGGGGACAGGACTCCTACAATGAGCAGTTCTTC.

CDR3 residues: CASSQSIQPQHF. The CDR3 region has the DNA TGTGCCAGTAGCCAGTCGATCCAGCCCCAGCATTTT. The chain employs TRBV19 and TRBJ1-5; D is ambiguous. The V gene's germline CDR1 is LNHDA and CDR2 SQIVND (reference sequence). CDR3 length: 12 residues. Trimming stripped 6 bases from V and 7 bases from J, with 10 bases between. The full variable domain, in which reference TRBV19 and TRBJ1-5 provide the parts outside the CDR3, is DGGITQSPKYLFRKEGQNVTLSCEQNLNHDAMYWYRQDPGQGLRLIYYSQIVNDFQKGDIAEGYSVSREKKESFPLTVTSAQKNPTAFYLCASSQSIQPQHFGDGTRLSIL.